This TCR beta chain originates from a study of blood T cell repertoires in COVID-19. Overall study: COVID-19 samples, acute and convalescent, were from the United States, Italy and Spain. The analysed material was cDNA or gDNA that came from T cells, B-cell-depleted T cells, or PBMCs.

In this sample, this clone turned up once. The assay was immunoSEQ multiplex PCR, and TCRdb's table has in-frame clones only and misses some. The repertoire consists of under 200,000 clones, with roughly 84% occurring once and the leading ten covering 15% to 20%. The CDR3 contains 16 residues. Per the germline V gene, CDR1 is LNHDA and CDR2 is SQIVND (reference sequence). V dropped 6 bases and J dropped 12; count of bases not matched to a gene: 11. The material sequenced was PBMCs or T cells enriched from blood (not recorded which). The chain carries TRBV19 and TRBJ2-1; TRBD2 matches 16 bases. The sequence came from a man aged 60 to 69 who had recovered from COVID-19. The chain's CDR3 is CASRNVGLAGGPGQFF. The CDR3 region has the DNA TGTGCCAGTAGAAACGTGGGACTAGCGGGAGGGCCTGGGCAGTTCTTC.